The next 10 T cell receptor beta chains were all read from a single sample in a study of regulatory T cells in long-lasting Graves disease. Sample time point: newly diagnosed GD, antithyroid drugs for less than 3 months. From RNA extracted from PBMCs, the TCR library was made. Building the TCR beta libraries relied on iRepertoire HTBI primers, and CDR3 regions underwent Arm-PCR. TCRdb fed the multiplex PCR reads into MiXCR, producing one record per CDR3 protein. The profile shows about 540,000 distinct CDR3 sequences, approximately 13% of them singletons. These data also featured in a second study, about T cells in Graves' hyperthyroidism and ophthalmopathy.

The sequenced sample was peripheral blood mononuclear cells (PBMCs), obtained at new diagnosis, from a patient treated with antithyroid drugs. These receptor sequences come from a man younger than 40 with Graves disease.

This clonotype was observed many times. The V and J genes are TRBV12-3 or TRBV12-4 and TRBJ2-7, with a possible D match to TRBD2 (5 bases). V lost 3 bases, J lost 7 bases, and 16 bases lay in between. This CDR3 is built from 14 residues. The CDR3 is CASSFHGLAEEQYF. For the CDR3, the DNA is TGTGCCAGCAGTTTTCACGGCCTAGCTGAAGAGCAGTACTTC.

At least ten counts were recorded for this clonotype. CDR3 residues: CASSYSRGHHYEQYF. In DNA, the CDR3 is TGTGCCAGCAGTTACTCGAGAGGGCATCACTACGAGCAGTACTTC. The V call is TRBV6-6, the J call TRBJ2-7, with D possibly matching TRBD2 (5 bases). The ends were cut back, 0 bases at V and 3 bases at J, with 12 bases in the middle. Germline-derived CDR1 and CDR2 are MNHNY and SVGAGI (reference sequence). The CDR3 totals 15 residues.

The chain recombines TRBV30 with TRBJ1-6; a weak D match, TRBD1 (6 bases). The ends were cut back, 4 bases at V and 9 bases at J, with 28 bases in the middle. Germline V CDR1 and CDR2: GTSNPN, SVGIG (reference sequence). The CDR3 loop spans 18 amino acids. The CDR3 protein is CAWKESSGPGTFSSPLHF. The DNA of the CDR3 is TGTGCCTGGAAAGAAAGCTCAGGACCCGGGACATTCTCTTCACCCCTCCACTTT.

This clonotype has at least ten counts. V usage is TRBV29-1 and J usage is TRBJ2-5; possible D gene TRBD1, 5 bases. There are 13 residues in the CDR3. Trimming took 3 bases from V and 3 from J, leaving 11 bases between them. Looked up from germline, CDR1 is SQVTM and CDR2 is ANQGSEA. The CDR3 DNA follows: TGCAGCGTTGAGACAGATAGAGAAGAGACCCAGTACTTC. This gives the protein CSVETDREETQYF.

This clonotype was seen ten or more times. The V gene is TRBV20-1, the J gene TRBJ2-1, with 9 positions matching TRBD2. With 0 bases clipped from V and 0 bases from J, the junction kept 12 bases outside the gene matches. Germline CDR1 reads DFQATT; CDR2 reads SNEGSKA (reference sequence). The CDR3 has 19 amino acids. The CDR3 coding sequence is TGCAGTGCTAGAGATCAGGGACTAGCCCCTCCGAGCTCCTACAATGAGCAGTTCTTC. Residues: CSARDQGLAPPSSYNEQFF.

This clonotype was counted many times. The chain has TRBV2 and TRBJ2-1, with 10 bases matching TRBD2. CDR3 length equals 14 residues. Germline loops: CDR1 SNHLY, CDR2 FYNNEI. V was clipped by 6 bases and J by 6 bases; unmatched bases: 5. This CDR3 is CASSLAGVPNEQFF. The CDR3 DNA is TGTGCCAGCAGCCTAGCGGGAGTCCCCAATGAGCAGTTCTTC.

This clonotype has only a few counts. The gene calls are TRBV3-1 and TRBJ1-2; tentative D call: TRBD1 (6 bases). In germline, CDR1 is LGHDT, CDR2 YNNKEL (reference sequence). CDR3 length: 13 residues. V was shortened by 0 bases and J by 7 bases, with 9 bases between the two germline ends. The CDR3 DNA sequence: TGTGCCAGCAGCCAAGATGGGGGCGGTGGCTACACCTTC. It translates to CASSQDGGGGYTF.

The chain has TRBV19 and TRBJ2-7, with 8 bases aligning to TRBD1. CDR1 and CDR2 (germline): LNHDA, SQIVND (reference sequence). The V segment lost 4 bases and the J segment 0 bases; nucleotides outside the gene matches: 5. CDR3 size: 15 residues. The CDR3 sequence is CASSRGQGLSYEQYF. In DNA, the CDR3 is TGTGCCAGTAGTAGAGGACAGGGCCTCTCCTACGAGCAGTACTTC.

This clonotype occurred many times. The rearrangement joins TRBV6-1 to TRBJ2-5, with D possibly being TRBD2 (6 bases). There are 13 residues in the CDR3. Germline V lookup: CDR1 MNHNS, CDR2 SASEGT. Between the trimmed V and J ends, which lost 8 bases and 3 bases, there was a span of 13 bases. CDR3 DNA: TGTGCCAGCGCCGGGACTTTTAAAGAGACCCAGTACTTC. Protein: CASAGTFKETQYF.

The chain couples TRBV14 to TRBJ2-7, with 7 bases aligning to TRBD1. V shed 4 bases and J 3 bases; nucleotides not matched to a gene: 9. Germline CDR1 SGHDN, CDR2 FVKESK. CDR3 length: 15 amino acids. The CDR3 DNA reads TGTGCCAGCAGCCTCGAAGGGACAGCTCACTACGAGCAGTACTTC. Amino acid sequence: CASSLEGTAHYEQYF.